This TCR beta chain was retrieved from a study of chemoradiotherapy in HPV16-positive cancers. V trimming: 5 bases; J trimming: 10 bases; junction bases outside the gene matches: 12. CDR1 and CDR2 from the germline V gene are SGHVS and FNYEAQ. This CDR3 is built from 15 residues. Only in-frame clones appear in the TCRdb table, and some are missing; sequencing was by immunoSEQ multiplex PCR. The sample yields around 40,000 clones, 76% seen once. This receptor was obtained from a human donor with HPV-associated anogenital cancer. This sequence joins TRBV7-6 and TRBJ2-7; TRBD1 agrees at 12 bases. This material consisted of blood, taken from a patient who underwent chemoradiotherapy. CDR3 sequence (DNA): TGTGCCAGCAGCCCCGCTCCGGGACAGGGGGCGCGACAGTACTTC. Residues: CASSPAPGQGARQYF.